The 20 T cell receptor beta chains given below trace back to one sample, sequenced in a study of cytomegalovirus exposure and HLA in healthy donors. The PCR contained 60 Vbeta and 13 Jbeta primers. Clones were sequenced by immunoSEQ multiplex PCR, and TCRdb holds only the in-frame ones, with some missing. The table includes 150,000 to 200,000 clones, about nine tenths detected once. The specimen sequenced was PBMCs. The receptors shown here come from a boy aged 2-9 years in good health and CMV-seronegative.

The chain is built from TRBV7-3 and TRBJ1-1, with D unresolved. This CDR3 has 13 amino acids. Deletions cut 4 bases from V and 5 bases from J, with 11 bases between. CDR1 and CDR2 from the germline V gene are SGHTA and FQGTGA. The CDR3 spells CASSSTGRTEAFF. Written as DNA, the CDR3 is TGTGCCAGCAGCTCGACTGGTAGGACTGAAGCTTTCTTT. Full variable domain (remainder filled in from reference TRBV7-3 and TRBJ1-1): GAGVSQTPSNKVTEKGKYVELRCDPISGHTALYWYRQSLGQGPEFLIYFQGTGAADDSGLPNDRFFAVRPEGSVSTLKIQRTERGDSAVYLCASSSTGRTEAFFGQGTRLTVV.

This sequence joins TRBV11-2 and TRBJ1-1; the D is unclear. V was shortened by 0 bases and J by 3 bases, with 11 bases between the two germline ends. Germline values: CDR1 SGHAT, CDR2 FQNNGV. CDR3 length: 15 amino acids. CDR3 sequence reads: CASSLDLIQYTEAFF. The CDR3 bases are TGTGCCAGCAGCTTAGATCTAATACAGTACACTGAAGCTTTCTTT. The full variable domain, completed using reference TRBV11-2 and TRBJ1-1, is EAGVAQSPRYKIIEKRQSVAFWCNPISGHATLYWYQQILGQGPKLLIQFQNNGVVDDSQLPKDRFSAERLKGVDSTLKIQPAKLEDSAVYLCASSLDLIQYTEAFFGQGTRLTVV.

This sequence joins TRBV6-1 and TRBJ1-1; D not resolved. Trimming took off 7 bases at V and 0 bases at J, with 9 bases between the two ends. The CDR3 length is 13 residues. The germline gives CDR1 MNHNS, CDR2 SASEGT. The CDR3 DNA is TGTGCCAGCACGATCGAGCTGAACACTGAAGCTTTCTTT. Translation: CASTIELNTEAFF.

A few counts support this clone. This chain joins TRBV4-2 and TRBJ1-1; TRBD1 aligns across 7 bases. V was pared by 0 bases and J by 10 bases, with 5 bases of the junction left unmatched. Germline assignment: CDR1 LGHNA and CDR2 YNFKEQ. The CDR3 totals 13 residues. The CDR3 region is CASSQDAAGGAFF. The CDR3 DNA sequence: TGTGCCAGCAGCCAAGATGCGGCAGGGGGAGCTTTCTTT.

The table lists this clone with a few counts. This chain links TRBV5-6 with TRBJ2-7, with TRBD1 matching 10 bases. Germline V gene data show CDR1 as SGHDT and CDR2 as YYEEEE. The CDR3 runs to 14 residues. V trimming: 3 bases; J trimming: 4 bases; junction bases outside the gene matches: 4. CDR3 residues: CASSWDRGTYEQYF. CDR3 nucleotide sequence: TGTGCCAGCAGCTGGGACAGGGGCACTTACGAGCAGTACTTC.

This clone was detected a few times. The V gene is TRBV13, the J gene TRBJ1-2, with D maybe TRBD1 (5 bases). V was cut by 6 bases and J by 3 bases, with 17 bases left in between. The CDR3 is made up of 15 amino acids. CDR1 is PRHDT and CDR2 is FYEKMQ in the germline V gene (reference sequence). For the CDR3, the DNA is TGTGCCAGCAGTTTTCGTGGGGGAGGGGACTATGGCTACACCTTC. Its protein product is CASSFRGGGDYGYTF.

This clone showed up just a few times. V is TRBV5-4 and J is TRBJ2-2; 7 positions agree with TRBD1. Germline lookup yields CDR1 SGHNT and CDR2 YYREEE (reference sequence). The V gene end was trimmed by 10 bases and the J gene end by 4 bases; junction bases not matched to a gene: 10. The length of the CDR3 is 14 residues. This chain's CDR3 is CAGTGEGGTGELFF. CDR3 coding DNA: TGTGCCGGAACAGGGGAAGGTGGCACCGGGGAGCTGTTTTTT.

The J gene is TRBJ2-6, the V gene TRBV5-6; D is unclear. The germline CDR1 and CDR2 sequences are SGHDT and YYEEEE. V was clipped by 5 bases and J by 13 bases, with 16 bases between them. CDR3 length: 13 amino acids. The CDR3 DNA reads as TGTGCCAGCAGTTTCATGACCTTGGAGGTCCTGACTTTC. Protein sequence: CASSFMTLEVLTF.

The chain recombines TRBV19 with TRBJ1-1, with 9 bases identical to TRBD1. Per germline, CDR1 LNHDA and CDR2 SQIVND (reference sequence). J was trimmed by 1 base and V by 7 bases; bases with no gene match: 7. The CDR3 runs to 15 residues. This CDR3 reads CASTEMTGGNTEAFF. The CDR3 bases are TGTGCCAGTACCGAAATGACAGGGGGGAACACTGAAGCTTTCTTT.

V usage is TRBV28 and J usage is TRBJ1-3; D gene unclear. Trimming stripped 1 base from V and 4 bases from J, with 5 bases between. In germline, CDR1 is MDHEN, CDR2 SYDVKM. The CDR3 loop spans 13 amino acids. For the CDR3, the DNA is TGTGCCAGCAGTTTATTACGGGGAAACACCATATATTTT. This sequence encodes CASSLLRGNTIYF.

DNA for the CDR3: TGTGCCAGCAGCCGGGGACAGGGTCAGGAGACCCAGTACTTC. This translates into CASSRGQGQETQYF. This rearrangement joins TRBV7-7 to TRBJ2-5; 9 bases match TRBD1. Germline values: CDR1 SSHAT, CDR2 FNYEAQ (reference sequence). The CDR3 runs to 14 residues. The V segment lost 5 bases and the J segment 5 bases; nucleotides outside the gene matches: 6.

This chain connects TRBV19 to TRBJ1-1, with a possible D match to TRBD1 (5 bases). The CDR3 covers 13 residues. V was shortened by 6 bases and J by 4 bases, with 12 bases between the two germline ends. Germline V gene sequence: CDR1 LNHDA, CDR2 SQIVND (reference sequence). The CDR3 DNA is TGTGCCAGTAGCCAGGGCCGAGGCACTGAAGCTTTCTTT. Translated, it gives CASSQGRGTEAFF.

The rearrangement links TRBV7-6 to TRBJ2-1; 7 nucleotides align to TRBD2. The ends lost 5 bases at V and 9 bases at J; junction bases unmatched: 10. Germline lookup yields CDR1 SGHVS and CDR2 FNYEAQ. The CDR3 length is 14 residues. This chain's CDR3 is CASSPTAGDGEQFF. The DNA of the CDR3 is TGTGCCAGCAGCCCAACGGCGGGGGACGGTGAGCAGTTCTTC.

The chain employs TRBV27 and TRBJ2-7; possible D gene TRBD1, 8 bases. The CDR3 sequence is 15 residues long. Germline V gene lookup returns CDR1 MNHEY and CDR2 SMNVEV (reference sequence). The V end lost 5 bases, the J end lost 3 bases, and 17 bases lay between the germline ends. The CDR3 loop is CASSRYRGGVYEQYF. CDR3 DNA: TGTGCCAGCAGTCGGTACAGGGGGGGGGTCTACGAGCAGTACTTC.

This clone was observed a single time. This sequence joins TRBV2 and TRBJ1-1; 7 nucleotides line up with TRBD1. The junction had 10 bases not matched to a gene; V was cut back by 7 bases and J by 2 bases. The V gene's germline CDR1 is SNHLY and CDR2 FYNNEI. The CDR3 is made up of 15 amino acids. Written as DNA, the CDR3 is TGTGCCAGCACCGCAGAAGGACAGGTTAACACTGAAGCTTTCTTT. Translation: CASTAEGQVNTEAFF.

CDR3: CASSLDRGSNQPQHF. CDR3 in DNA: TGTGCCAGCAGCTTGGACAGGGGTAGCAATCAGCCCCAGCATTTT. The chain has TRBV11-2 and TRBJ1-5, with 9 bases fitting TRBD1. Unmatched junction bases numbered 0, after V lost 3 bases and J lost 0 bases. The germline V gene encodes CDR1 SGHAT and CDR2 FQNNGV. This CDR3 comprises 15 residues.

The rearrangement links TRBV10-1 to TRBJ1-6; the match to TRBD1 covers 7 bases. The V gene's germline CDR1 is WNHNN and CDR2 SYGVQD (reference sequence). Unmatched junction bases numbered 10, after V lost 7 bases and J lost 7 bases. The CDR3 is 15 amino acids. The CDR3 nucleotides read TGCGCCAGCACCAAAGACAGGGTCAACAATTCACCCCTCCACTTT. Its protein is CASTKDRVNNSPLHF.

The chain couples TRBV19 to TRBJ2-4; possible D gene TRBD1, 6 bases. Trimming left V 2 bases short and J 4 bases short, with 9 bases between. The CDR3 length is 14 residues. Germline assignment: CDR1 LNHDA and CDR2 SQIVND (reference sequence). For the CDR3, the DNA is TGTGCCAGTAGTATAAGCGGACAGAAAAACATTCAGTACTTC. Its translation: CASSISGQKNIQYF.

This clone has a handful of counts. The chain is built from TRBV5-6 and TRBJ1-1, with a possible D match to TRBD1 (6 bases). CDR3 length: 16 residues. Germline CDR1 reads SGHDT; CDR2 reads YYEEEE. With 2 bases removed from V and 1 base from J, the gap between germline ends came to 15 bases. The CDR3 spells CASSLADRFGNTEAFF. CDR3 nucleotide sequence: TGTGCCAGCAGCTTAGCCGACAGGTTTGGGAACACTGAAGCTTTCTTT.

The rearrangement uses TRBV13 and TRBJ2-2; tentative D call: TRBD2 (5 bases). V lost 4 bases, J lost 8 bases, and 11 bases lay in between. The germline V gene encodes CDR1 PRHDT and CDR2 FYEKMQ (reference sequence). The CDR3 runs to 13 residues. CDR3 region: CASSSMRAGELFF. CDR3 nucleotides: TGTGCCAGCAGCTCGATGAGGGCAGGGGAGCTGTTTTTT.